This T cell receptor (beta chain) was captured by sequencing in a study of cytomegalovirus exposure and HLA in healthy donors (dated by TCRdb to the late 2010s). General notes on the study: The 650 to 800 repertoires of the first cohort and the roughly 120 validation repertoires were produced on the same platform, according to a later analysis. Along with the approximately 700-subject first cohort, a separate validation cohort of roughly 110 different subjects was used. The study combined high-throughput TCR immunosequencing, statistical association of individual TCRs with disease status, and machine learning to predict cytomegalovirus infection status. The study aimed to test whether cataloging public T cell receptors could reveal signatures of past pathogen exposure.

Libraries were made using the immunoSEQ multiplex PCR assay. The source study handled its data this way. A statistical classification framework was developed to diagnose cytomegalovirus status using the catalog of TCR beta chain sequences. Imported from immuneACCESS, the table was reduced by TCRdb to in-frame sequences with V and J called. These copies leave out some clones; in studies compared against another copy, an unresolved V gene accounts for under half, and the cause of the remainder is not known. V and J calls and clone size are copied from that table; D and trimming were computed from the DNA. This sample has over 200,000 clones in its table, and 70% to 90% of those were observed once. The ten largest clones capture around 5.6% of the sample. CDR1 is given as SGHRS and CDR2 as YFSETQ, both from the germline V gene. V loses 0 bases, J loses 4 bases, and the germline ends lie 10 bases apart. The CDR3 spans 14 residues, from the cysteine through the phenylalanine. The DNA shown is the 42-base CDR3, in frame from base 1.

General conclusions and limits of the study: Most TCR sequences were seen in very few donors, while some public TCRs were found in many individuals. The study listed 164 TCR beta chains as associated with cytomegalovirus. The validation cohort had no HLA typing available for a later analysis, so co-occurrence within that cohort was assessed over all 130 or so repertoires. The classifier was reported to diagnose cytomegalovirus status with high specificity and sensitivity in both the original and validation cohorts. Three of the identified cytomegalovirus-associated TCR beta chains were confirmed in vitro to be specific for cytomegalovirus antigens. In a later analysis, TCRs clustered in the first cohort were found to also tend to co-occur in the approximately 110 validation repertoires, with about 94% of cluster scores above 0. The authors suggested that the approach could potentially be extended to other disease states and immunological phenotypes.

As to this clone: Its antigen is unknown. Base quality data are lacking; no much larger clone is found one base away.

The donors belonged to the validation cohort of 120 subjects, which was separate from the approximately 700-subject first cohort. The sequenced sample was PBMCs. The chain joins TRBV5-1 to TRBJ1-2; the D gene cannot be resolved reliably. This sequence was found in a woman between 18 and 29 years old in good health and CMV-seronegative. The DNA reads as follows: TGCGCCAGCAGCTTGGGAACTCGATCCTATGGCTACACCTTC. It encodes CASSLGTRSYGYTF. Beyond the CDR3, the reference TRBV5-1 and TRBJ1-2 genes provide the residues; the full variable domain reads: KAGVTQTPRYLIKTRGQQVTLSCSPISGHRSVSWYQQTPGQGLQFLFEYFSETQRNKGNFPGRFSGRQFSNSRSEMNVSTLELGDSALYLCASSLGTRSYGYTFGSGTRLTVV.